This T cell receptor beta chain is from a study of cytotoxic CD8 clonotypes in ibrutinib-treated CLL (dated by TCRdb to the early 2020s). As for the study more broadly: In this cohort, approximately 15 patients were treatment-naive and approximately ten were relapsed/refractory, while about 17 had unmutated IGHV. Responses were partial in around 24 patients and complete in 2; after median approximately 66 months follow-up, around 15 stayed in remission and about twelve progressed. Response samples were taken after a median of approximately 13 months on treatment, ranging from about 6 to 40 months. On average, each sample yielded some 250,000 productive templates and 94,082 productive rearrangements. Of the approximately 86 people in the trial, approximately 24 had longitudinal samples available. Cryopreserved peripheral blood mononuclear cells were obtained prior to treatment, at the time of response, and at either disease progression or sustained remission. Every remission and progressive disease sample was obtained while ibrutinib was still being received by the patients. Study-wide conclusions, independent of this receptor: Clonality increased at ibrutinib response, stayed stable in sustained remission, and fell back toward baseline at progression. Sampling times were not matched between sustained-remission and progressing patients, and lymph node repertoires were not studied. Public clonotypes were rare and either shrank or stayed stable during treatment, and the rise in clonality at ibrutinib response reflected expansion of private clonotypes. At baseline, clonality was higher than in age-matched healthy donors and showed a strong correlation with circulating CD8+ T-cell counts.

About this clone: Its antigen is still unknown. No clone much larger than this one lies a single base away; base qualities are absent.

Reading from cysteine to phenylalanine, the CDR3 counts 14 amino acids. This entry keeps only the CDR3 DNA: 42 bases, framed from base 1. Trimming costs V 6 bases and J 1 base, and their ends lie 10 bases apart. The germline V gene supplies CDR1 MNHEY and CDR2 SVGAGI. Interpreted using the paper, the time point label stands for: progressive disease on ibrutinib. For TCR beta library preparation, approximately 2 micrograms of genomic DNA were isolated from cryopreserved PBMCs. Longitudinal blood samples from CLL patients on ibrutinib monotherapy were analyzed using high-throughput TCR beta sequencing. The patients were enrolled in a single-center, open-label phase 2 trial of ibrutinib monotherapy. A MiSeq instrument was used for deep resolution sequencing, which targeted depths ranging from 1 in 1 million up to 1 in 200,000 T cells, with coverage averaging 10x for each clonotype. The immunoSEQ hsTCRB Kit was used to generate TCR beta libraries. As for how the authors treated the data: Data were analyzed with ImmunoSEQ Data Assistant and ImmunoSEQ Analyzer, with V, D and J genes assigned per IMGT definitions. Clonality, with values ranging from 0 to 1, was calculated as one minus the normalized Shannon entropy of productive rearrangement frequencies. Only overrepresented clonotypes making up at least 0.05% of each patient's repertoire were included in the public clonotype analysis. Repertoires from approximately 13 age-matched healthy donors in immuneACCESS were used as clonality controls. The source is immuneACCESS, and TCRdb retained only in-frame sequences with V and J called. Part of the clones is not carried over; for the studies checked, unresolved V genes explain less than half of this, and the remainder is unexplained. For V, J and clone size, that table is used; D and trimming come from the DNA. In this sample the table shows 70,000 to 85,000 clones, about 84% of which occur a single time. Under 8.5% of the sample comes from the top ten.

The receptor chain draws on TRBV6-5 and TRBJ1-5, with no confidently assigned D gene. This specimen consisted of PBMCs, obtained at disease progression, from a patient treated with ibrutinib. The receptor was isolated from a human donor with chronic lymphocytic leukemia. The DNA sequence reads TGTGCCAGCAGAAGAATAGGGAGCAATCAGCCCCAGCATTTT. Translated, it gives CASRRIGSNQPQHF.